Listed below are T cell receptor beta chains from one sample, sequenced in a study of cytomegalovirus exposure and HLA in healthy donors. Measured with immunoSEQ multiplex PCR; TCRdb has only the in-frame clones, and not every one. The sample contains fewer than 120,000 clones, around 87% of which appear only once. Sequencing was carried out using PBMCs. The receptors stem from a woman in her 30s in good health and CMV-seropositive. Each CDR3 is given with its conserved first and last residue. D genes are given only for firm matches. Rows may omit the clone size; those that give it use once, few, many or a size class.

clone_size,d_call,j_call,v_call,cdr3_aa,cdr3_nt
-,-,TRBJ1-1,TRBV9,CASSVGGSRTEAFF,TGTGCCAGCAGCGTAGGAGGGAGCAGGACTGAAGCTTTCTTT
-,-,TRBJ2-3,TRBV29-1,CSAEAASTDTQYF,TGCAGCGCCGAAGCCGCTAGCACAGATACGCAGTATTTT
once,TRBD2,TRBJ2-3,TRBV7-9,CASSQAGTSTDTQYF,TGTGCCAGCAGCCAAGCGGGGACTAGCACAGATACGCAGTATTTT
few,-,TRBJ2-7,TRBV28,CASSLEAQGYEQYF,TGTGCCAGCAGTTTAGAAGCCCAGGGGTACGAGCAGTACTTC
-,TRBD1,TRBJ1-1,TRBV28,CASTRQGLSAEAFF,TGTGCCAGCACCCGACAGGGACTTAGCGCTGAAGCTTTCTTT
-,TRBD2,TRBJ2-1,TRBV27,CASSARLAGVAMDEQFF,TGTGCCAGCAGTGCCCGACTAGCGGGAGTCGCCATGGATGAGCAGTTCTTC
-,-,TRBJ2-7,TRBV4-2,CASSQEPRGFYEQYF,TGTGCCAGCAGCCAAGAGCCCAGAGGCTTCTACGAGCAGTACTTC
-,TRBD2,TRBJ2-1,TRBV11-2,CASSSSGSSYNEQFF,TGTGCCAGCAGCTCTAGCGGGAGCTCCTACAATGAGCAGTTCTTC
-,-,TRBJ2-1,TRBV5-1,CASSVLASYNEQFF,TGCGCCAGCAGTGTACTAGCTTCCTACAATGAGCAGTTCTTC
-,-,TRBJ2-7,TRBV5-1,CASSLVTPGTYEQYF,TGCGCCAGCAGCTTGGTTACCCCGGGAACCTACGAGCAGTACTTC
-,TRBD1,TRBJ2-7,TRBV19,CASSPDRASYEQYF,TGTGCCAGTAGTCCGGACAGGGCAAGCTACGAGCAGTACTTC
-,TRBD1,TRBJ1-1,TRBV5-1,CASSAGTGGTEAFF,TGCGCCAGCAGCGCCGGGACAGGGGGCACTGAAGCTTTCTTT
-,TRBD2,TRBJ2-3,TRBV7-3,CASSLSGGSTDTQYF,TGTGCCAGCAGTCTTTCCGGGGGGAGCACAGATACGCAGTATTTT
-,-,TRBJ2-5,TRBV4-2,CASSQDRGAATQYF,TGTGCCAGCAGCCAAGATCGCGGGGCGGCCACCCAGTACTTC
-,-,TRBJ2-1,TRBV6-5,CASRTSSYNEQFF,TGTGCCAGCAGGACTAGCTCCTACAATGAGCAGTTCTTC
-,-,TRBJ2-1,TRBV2,CASKTNRDSVRQFF,TGTGCCAGCAAAACAAACCGGGACTCGGTACGGCAGTTCTTC